This T cell receptor beta chain was observed in a study of T cells after yellow fever vaccination. There are 14 residues in the CDR3. CDR1 SGHKS and CDR2 YYEKEE come from the germline V gene (reference sequence). Trimming took 0 bases from V and 8 from J, leaving 11 bases between them. TCRdb reanalysed the 5' RACE reads using MiXCR and keeps one entry per CDR3 protein. The sample holds 600,000 to 750,000 distinct CDR3 sequences, 9% to 15% seen once. The table lists this clonotype with a few counts. This TCR was sampled from a man under 40 who received the YFV17D yellow fever vaccine. Sequencing was performed on PBMCs, taken on the day of the yellow fever booster vaccination. V is TRBV5-5 and J is TRBJ2-2; no firm D call. The chain's CDR3 is CASSLDISSGELFF. CDR3 in DNA: TGTGCCAGCAGCTTGGACATTTCCTCTGGGGAGCTGTTTTTT.